These 24 T cell receptor beta chains were all obtained from the same sample, sequenced in a study of beta chain features in type 1 diabetes. Expressed TCRB transcripts got sequenced, as all isolated RNA was reverse transcribed. Using immunoSEQ multiplex PCR, the repertoire was profiled, and TCRdb retains in-frame clones only, with some absent. The sample has a few hundred thousand clones, roughly 16% seen once. Sequences were obtained from naive CD4+ T cells from blood. These receptors were taken from a woman between 18 and 29 years old in good health.

The genes are TRBV29-1 and TRBJ2-1, with TRBD2 identical over 11 bases. CDR1 SQVTM and CDR2 ANQGSEA come from the germline V gene. With V trimmed by 5 bases and J by 4 bases, 4 bases remained unmatched. The CDR3 spans 14 residues. The CDR3 protein is CSVSRLAGYNEQFF. DNA of the CDR3: TGCAGCGTTTCCCGACTAGCGGGGTACAATGAGCAGTTCTTC.

This clone has a handful of counts. This sequence joins TRBV5-1 and TRBJ2-7, with TRBD2 matching 12 bases. CDR1 and CDR2 from the germline V gene are SGHRS and YFSETQ. The CDR3 is 16 residues long. V lost 3 bases, J lost 0 bases, and 4 bases stayed unmatched. The CDR3 reads CASSWASGRASYEQYF. CDR3 DNA: TGCGCCAGCAGCTGGGCTAGCGGGAGGGCCTCCTACGAGCAGTACTTC.

This clone was found a few times. The V call is TRBV28, the J call TRBJ1-1, with D unclear. The length of the CDR3 is 14 residues. Germline CDR1 and CDR2: MDHEN and SYDVKM. V was shortened by 6 bases and J by 4 bases, with 15 bases between the two germline ends. The CDR3 DNA is TGTGCCAGCAGCCAAAGAGGGCTCATCACTGAAGCTTTCTTT. Translation: CASSQRGLITEAFF.

This clone was detected only a few times. The J gene is TRBJ2-3, the V gene TRBV9; 9 nucleotides line up with TRBD1. V gave up 2 bases and J gave up 7 bases; unmatched junction bases: 5. The CDR3 length is 14 residues. Germline CDR1 reads SGDLS; CDR2 reads YYNGEE. This CDR3 is CASSVGQGSNTQYF. CDR3 bases: TGTGCCAGCAGCGTCGGACAGGGGAGTAATACGCAGTATTTT.

The chain carries TRBV18 and TRBJ2-6, with TRBD1 identical over 11 bases. There are 17 residues in the CDR3. V was clipped by 3 bases and J by 0 bases; unmatched bases: 1. Germline CDR1 is KGHSH and CDR2 is LQKENI. The CDR3 here is CASSPGQGVSGANVLTF. Written as DNA, the CDR3 is TGTGCCAGCTCACCGGGACAGGGGGTCTCTGGGGCCAACGTCCTGACTTTC.

This chain joins TRBV7-9 and TRBJ2-2, with 7 nucleotides matching TRBD2. Germline trimming cut 2 bases from V and 12 bases from J; bases unmatched to any gene: 6. This CDR3 has 13 amino acids. Looked up from germline, CDR1 is SEHNR and CDR2 is FQNEAQ (reference sequence). The CDR3 region is CASSLSGAQQLFF. CDR3 DNA: TGTGCCAGCAGCTTAAGCGGGGCCCAGCAGCTGTTTTTT.

This clone was picked up one time. The junction departs from germline at one end; a sequencing error may be responsible. V is TRBV6-1 and J is TRBJ2-7; 9 positions agree with TRBD1. The germline V gene has CDR1 MNHNS and CDR2 SASEGT. The length of the CDR3 is 15 residues. The CDR3 is CASREAGTGTPGQYF. DNA of the CDR3: TGTGCCAGCAGAGAAGCCGGGACAGGGACACCCGGGCAGTACTTC.

J is TRBJ2-4 and V is TRBV4-3; D is possibly TRBD2 (6 bases). CDR3 length equals 13 residues. CDR1 LGHNA and CDR2 YSLEER come from the germline V gene. The germline V and J ends were trimmed by 0 bases and 9 bases, with 9 bases remaining between them. CDR3 sequence: CASSQDGGGIQYF. CDR3 coding DNA: TGCGCCAGCAGCCAAGACGGGGGTGGCATTCAGTACTTC.

This clone was picked up a small number of times. This chain joins TRBV29-1 and TRBJ2-5, with 9 bases fitting TRBD1. Germline CDR1 SQVTM, CDR2 ANQGSEA. V lost 7 bases and J lost 1; bases outside the gene matches: 7. The CDR3 extends over 14 amino acids. CDR3 coding DNA: TGCAGCGGTAGTGACAGGGGGTTCCAAGAGACCCAGTACTTC. Translation gives CSGSDRGFQETQYF.

This clone occurred a few times. The gene calls are TRBV18 and TRBJ1-1; 8 bases match TRBD1. V lost 5 bases to trimming and J lost 10 bases; unmatched junction nucleotides: 9. The CDR3 runs 13 residues. CDR1 and CDR2 from the germline V gene are KGHSH and LQKENI. In DNA, the CDR3 is TGTGCCAGCTCAGCAAACGGACAGGGAACAGCTTTCTTT. Translation: CASSANGQGTAFF.

The V and J genes are TRBV20-1 and TRBJ2-1, with D unresolved. Germline loops: CDR1 DFQATT, CDR2 SNEGSKA (reference sequence). V was shortened by 6 bases and J by 14 bases, with 17 bases between the two germline ends. This CDR3 is built from 11 residues. CDR3 DNA sequence: TGCAGTGCGACACCCGGCCAACGCAAGTTCTTC. Translation: CSATPGQRKFF.

This CDR3 is CATSREGRQETQYF. DNA of the CDR3: TGTGCCACCAGCAGAGAGGGCAGACAAGAGACCCAGTACTTC. The chain combines TRBV15 with TRBJ2-5, with D hard to call. The CDR3 sequence is 14 residues long. CDR1 and CDR2 (germline): LNHNV, YYDKDF (reference sequence). The ends were cut back, 0 bases at V and 2 bases at J, with 7 bases in the middle.

The chain is built from TRBV29-1 and TRBJ1-2; the D gene is possibly TRBD1 (5 bases). Looked up from germline, CDR1 is SQVTM and CDR2 is ANQGSEA. Trimming cost V 3 bases and J 8 bases, with 16 bases left between them. The CDR3 extends over 13 amino acids. The CDR3 sequence is CSVESQGSAGYTF. In DNA form, the CDR3 reads TGCAGCGTTGAGTCCCAGGGCTCTGCAGGCTACACCTTC.

The genes are TRBV2 and TRBJ2-4, with a tentative D call TRBD2 (5 bases). This CDR3 is 12 amino acids long. Germline values: CDR1 SNHLY, CDR2 FYNNEI. V gave up 4 bases and J gave up 8 bases, with 9 bases separating them. CDR3 DNA: TGTGCCAGCAGTGGGACGGGATACATTCAGTACTTC. Its translation is CASSGTGYIQYF.

The chain couples TRBV29-1 to TRBJ2-5, with a possible D match to TRBD2 (6 bases). The V end lost 6 bases, the J end lost 2 bases, and 13 bases lay between the germline ends. The CDR3 is 13 amino acids. In germline, CDR1 is SQVTM, CDR2 ANQGSEA. The CDR3 reads CSVDSGVQETQYF. CDR3 DNA: TGCAGCGTCGACTCGGGAGTGCAAGAGACCCAGTACTTC. Variable domain in full (rest from reference TRBV29-1 and TRBJ2-5): SAVISQKPSRDICQRGTSLTIQCQVDSQVTMMFWYRQQPGQSLTLIATANQGSEATYESGFVIDKFPISRPNLTFSTLTVSNMSPEDSSIYLCSVDSGVQETQYFGPGTRLLVL.

This chain links TRBV7-2 with TRBJ1-2; D gene unclear. The CDR3 is made up of 14 amino acids. CDR1 and CDR2 from the germline V gene are SGHTA and FQGNSA. Trimming pared 3 bases from V and 4 bases from J, leaving 12 bases between. DNA of the CDR3: TGTGCCAGCAGCTTGGGCGTTTCAGGCTATGGCTACACCTTC. It encodes CASSLGVSGYGYTF.

This clone was seen more than once but under ten times. The same CDR3 also results from other DNA sequences found in this sample. The chain joins TRBV30 to TRBJ2-2; D is perhaps TRBD1 (5 bases). CDR3 size: 14 residues. V was clipped by 4 bases and J by 0 bases, with 9 bases between them. Germline loops: CDR1 GTSNPN, CDR2 SVGIG (reference sequence). CDR3 region: CAWKGQANTGELFF. As DNA, the CDR3 is TGTGCCTGGAAGGGGCAGGCGAACACCGGGGAGCTGTTTTTT.

This clone has just a few counts. V usage is TRBV5-1 and J usage is TRBJ1-1; D is uncertain. V lost 2 bases, J lost 5 bases, and 10 bases lay in between. The CDR3 is 13 amino acids. Germline lookup yields CDR1 SGHRS and CDR2 YFSETQ. The CDR3 coding sequence is TGCGCCAGCAGCTTCGAGGGCGGGACTGAAGCTTTCTTT. Its translation: CASSFEGGTEAFF. Together with reference TRBV5-1 and TRBJ1-1, the CDR3 gives the full variable domain: KAGVTQTPRYLIKTRGQQVTLSCSPISGHRSVSWYQQTPGQGLQFLFEYFSETQRNKGNFPGRFSGRQFSNSRSEMNVSTLELGDSALYLCASSFEGGTEAFFGQGTRLTVV.

This clone has more than one count but fewer than ten. The chain has TRBV9 and TRBJ2-1; D is perhaps TRBD2 (5 bases). CDR3 size: 12 residues. V shed 3 bases and J shed 9 bases, with 10 bases lying between them. Germline assignment: CDR1 SGDLS and CDR2 YYNGEE. The CDR3 is CASSATSREQFF. The CDR3 nucleotides read TGTGCCAGCAGCGCAACTAGTCGTGAGCAGTTCTTC.

V is TRBV7-2 and J is TRBJ2-2; 11 nucleotides line up with TRBD2. In germline, CDR1 is SGHTA, CDR2 FQGNSA. With 0 bases clipped from V and 6 bases from J, the junction kept 9 bases outside the gene matches. The CDR3 sequence is 18 residues long. As DNA, the CDR3 is TGTGCCAGCAGCTTAGCGGTGACTAGCGGGATCGTAGCCGGGGAGCTGTTTTTT. It codes for CASSLAVTSGIVAGELFF.

This clone has more than one count but fewer than ten. The gene calls are TRBV4-1 and TRBJ2-5; the match to TRBD2 covers 12 bases. V was clipped by 6 bases and J by 3 bases; unmatched bases: 2. Germline CDR1 MGHRA, CDR2 YSYEKL. The CDR3 contains 14 residues. This chain's CDR3 is CASSPSGREETQYF. CDR3 DNA sequence: TGCGCCAGCAGTCCTAGCGGGAGGGAAGAGACCCAGTACTTC.

V gene TRBV19 combines with J gene TRBJ2-2, with D tentatively TRBD2 (7 bases). The germline V gene has CDR1 LNHDA and CDR2 SQIVND (reference sequence). Trimming removed 5 bases from V and 4 bases from J, with 17 bases in between. The CDR3 spans 16 residues. The CDR3 DNA reads TGTGCCAGTAGTCCCCCGGGGGGCAGTTTCACCGGGGAGCTGTTTTTT. Translated: CASSPPGGSFTGELFF.

This clone came up a few times. The chain carries TRBV5-1 and TRBJ2-5; 9 nucleotides align to TRBD2. The ends lost 1 base at V and 2 bases at J; junction bases unmatched: 3. CDR3 size: 15 residues. Germline assignment: CDR1 SGHRS and CDR2 YFSETQ. CDR3 amino acids: CASSLLLAGQETQYF. The CDR3 nucleotides are TGCGCCAGCAGCTTGTTGCTAGCGGGGCAAGAGACCCAGTACTTC.

This clone was seen a handful of times. This chain connects TRBV2 to TRBJ2-7, with 10 bases aligning to TRBD2. V shed 8 bases and J 2 bases; nucleotides not matched to a gene: 6. The CDR3 spans 14 residues. Germline lookup yields CDR1 SNHLY and CDR2 FYNNEI. In DNA form, the CDR3 reads TGTGCCAGCTCAAGCGGGAGGGCGGCCTACGAGCAGTACTTC. Residues: CASSSGRAAYEQYF.